These 14 T cell receptor beta chains were sequenced from one sample in a study of T cells in localized non-small cell lung cancer. Sequencing used immunoSEQ multiplex PCR; TCRdb keeps in-frame clones, though not all of them. The sample records some 1,200 clones, under 25% being singletons. The input for sequencing was normal lung tissue next to the tumor, taken before any cancer treatment. All receptors derive from a female donor of 60 years or more with stage I lung adenocarcinoma.

The chain carries TRBV6-8 and TRBJ2-3; D unresolved. The CDR3 covers 14 residues. V lost 0 bases and J 4 bases, leaving 8 bases between the germline ends. From germline, CDR1 is MNHGY and CDR2 SAAAGT. CDR3 nucleotides: TGTGCCAGCAGTTACTCTGACACGGCAGATACGCAGTATTTT. Amino acids: CASSYSDTADTQYF.

The rearrangement links TRBV11-3 to TRBJ2-7; TRBD2 is a possible D gene (6 bases). V was trimmed by 3 bases and J by 5 bases, leaving 14 bases between them. The CDR3 covers 14 residues. Germline-derived CDR1 and CDR2 are SGHNT and YENEEA. In DNA, the CDR3 is TGTGCCAGCAGCTTGGCGACCGGGGGTCACGAGCAGTACTTC. This translates into CASSLATGGHEQYF. The entire variable domain, with the rest obtained from reference TRBV11-3 and TRBJ2-7, is as follows: EAGVVQSPRYKIIEKKQPVAFWCNPISGHNTLYWYLQNLGQGPELLIRYENEEAVDDSQLPKDRFSAERLKGVDSTLKIQPAELGDSAVYLCASSLATGGHEQYFGPGTRLTVT.

The sample holds a few counts of this clone. This rearrangement joins TRBV11-3 to TRBJ2-3; 10 bases are a match to TRBD2. From germline, CDR1 is SGHNT and CDR2 YENEEA. CDR3 length: 16 amino acids. V dropped 5 bases and J dropped 1; count of bases not matched to a gene: 6. The CDR3 reads CASSPRTSGGTDTQYF. DNA for the CDR3: TGTGCCAGCAGCCCCCGGACTAGCGGCGGCACAGATACGCAGTATTTT.

The V gene is TRBV30, the J gene TRBJ1-1; 7 bases match TRBD1. This CDR3 is built from 13 residues. CDR1 and CDR2 (germline): GTSNPN, SVGIG (reference sequence). V shed 2 bases and J 4 bases; nucleotides not matched to a gene: 4. The CDR3 region has the DNA TGTGCCTGGAGTTTATCAGGGGGCACTGAAGCTTTCTTT. Translated, it gives CAWSLSGGTEAFF.

This clone ranks as medium-sized. The V call is TRBV6-8, the J call TRBJ1-1; the match to TRBD1 covers 7 bases. This CDR3 comprises 16 residues. The J segment lost 0 bases and the V segment lost 6 bases, leaving 10 bases of the junction unmatched. CDR1 MNHGY and CDR2 SAAAGT come from the germline V gene. The CDR3 sequence: CASSPRGSSMNTEAFF. The CDR3 coding sequence is TGTGCCAGCAGCCCCAGGGGGAGCTCCATGAACACTGAAGCTTTCTTT.

The chain combines TRBV11-3 with TRBJ2-1; 12 nucleotides match TRBD2. CDR1 and CDR2 (germline): SGHNT, YENEEA. The V and J ends lost 4 bases and 2 bases, in that order; junction bases with no gene match: 3. CDR3 length equals 16 residues. The CDR3: CASSSLAGGTYNEQFF. The CDR3 DNA follows: TGTGCCAGCAGCTCACTAGCGGGGGGTACCTACAATGAGCAGTTCTTC.

This clone came up a few times. The genes are TRBV6-8 and TRBJ2-7, with 7 bases fitting TRBD1. The CDR3 has 12 residues. J was trimmed by 8 bases and V by 6 bases; bases with no gene match: 7. Germline CDR1 MNHGY, CDR2 SAAAGT. The CDR3 nucleotides read TGTGCCAGCAGCCCAGGGACAGAAAAGCAGTACTTC. It translates to CASSPGTEKQYF.

The chain joins TRBV1 to TRBJ1-2; TRBD1 was called by the table and not checked on the DNA. TRBV1 is described as a pseudogene. The CDR3 consists of 14 residues. The chain's CDR3 is CASSPTDTNYGYTF. The CDR3 DNA is TGCGCCAGCAGTCCGACAGACACTAACTATGGCTACACCTTC.

This clone is medium-sized within its sample. The rearrangement uses TRBV6-1 and TRBJ1-2; no definite D call. Germline V gene lookup returns CDR1 MNHNS and CDR2 SASEGT. The CDR3 has 15 residues. Deletions cut 1 base from V and 7 bases from J, with 16 bases between. The CDR3 spells CASSEGLDLRGGYTF. CDR3 nucleotides: TGTGCCAGCAGTGAAGGCCTGGATCTCCGTGGTGGCTACACCTTC.

J is TRBJ2-5 and V is TRBV10-2; perhaps D is TRBD1 or TRBD2 (5 bases each). Germline V gives CDR1 WSHSY, CDR2 SAAADI. This CDR3 comprises 14 residues. V gave up 0 bases and J gave up 4 bases, with 9 bases separating them. The DNA for the CDR3 is TGCGCCAGCAGTGAGTCTAGGGGACGAGAGACCCAGTACTTC. It translates to CASSESRGRETQYF.

The chain links TRBV5-1 to TRBJ1-6; D possibly corresponds to TRBD1 (5 bases). The CDR3 covers 15 residues. With 4 bases removed from V and 9 bases from J, the gap between germline ends came to 17 bases. Per germline, CDR1 SGHRS and CDR2 YFSETQ. The CDR3 nucleotides are TGCGCCAGCAGCGCCCTCGACAGCCCGGTTTCACCCCTCCACTTT. Its translation is CASSALDSPVSPLHF.

This clone has more than one count but fewer than ten. The chain recombines TRBV18 with TRBJ2-3; no clear D. Germline lookup yields CDR1 KGHSH and CDR2 LQKENI. CDR3 length: 14 residues. V was clipped by 2 bases and J by 2 bases, with 8 bases between them. The CDR3 is CASSPTRNTDTQYF. As DNA, the CDR3 is TGTGCCAGCTCACCAACGCGGAACACAGATACGCAGTATTTT.

The J gene is TRBJ1-1, the V gene TRBV6-8; D gene ambiguous. Germline loops: CDR1 MNHGY, CDR2 SAAAGT. Trimming pared 10 bases from V and 2 bases from J, leaving 14 bases between. This CDR3 has 13 residues. CDR3 sequence reads: CAITKSDNTEAFF. For the CDR3, the DNA is TGTGCCATCACAAAGTCCGACAACACTGAAGCTTTCTTT.

This clone has more than one count but fewer than ten. The chain uses TRBV19 and TRBJ2-7, with 7 bases lining up with TRBD1. There are 13 residues in the CDR3. With 4 bases clipped from V and 7 bases from J, the junction kept 7 bases outside the gene matches. Per the germline V gene, CDR1 is LNHDA and CDR2 is SQIVND (reference sequence). The CDR3 loop reads CASSNEGQLEQYF. The DNA of the CDR3 is TGTGCCAGTAGTAATGAGGGACAGTTGGAGCAGTACTTC.